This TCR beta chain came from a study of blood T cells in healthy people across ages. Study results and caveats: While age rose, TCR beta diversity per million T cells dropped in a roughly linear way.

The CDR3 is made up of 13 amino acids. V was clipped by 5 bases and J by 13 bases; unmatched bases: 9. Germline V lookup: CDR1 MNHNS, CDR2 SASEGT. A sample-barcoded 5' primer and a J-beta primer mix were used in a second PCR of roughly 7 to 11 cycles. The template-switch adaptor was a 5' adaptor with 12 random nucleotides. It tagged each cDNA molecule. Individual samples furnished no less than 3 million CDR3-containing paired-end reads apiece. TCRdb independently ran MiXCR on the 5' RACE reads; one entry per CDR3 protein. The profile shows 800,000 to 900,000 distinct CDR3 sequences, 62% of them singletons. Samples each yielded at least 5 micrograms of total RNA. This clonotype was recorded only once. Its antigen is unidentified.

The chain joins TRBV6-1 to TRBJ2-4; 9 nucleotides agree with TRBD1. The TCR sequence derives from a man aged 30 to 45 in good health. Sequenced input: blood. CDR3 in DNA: TGTGCCAGCAGTACCCGGGACAGGGAGGAGCAGTACTTC. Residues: CASSTRDREEQYF.